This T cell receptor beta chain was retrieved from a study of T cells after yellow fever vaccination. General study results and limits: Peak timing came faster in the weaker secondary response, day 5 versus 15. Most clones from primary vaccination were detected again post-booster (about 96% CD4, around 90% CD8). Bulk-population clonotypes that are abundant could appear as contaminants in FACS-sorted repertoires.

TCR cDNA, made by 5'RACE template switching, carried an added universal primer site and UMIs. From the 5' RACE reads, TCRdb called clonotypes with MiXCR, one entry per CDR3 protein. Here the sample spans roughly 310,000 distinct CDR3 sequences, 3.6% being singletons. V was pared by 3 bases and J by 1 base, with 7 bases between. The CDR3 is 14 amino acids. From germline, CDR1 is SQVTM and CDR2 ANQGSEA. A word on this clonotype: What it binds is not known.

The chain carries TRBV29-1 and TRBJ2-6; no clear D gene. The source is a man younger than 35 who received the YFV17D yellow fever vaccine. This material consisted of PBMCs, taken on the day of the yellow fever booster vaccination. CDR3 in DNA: TGCAGCGTTGATTCGGGTTCTGGGGCCAACGTCCTGACTTTC. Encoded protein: CSVDSGSGANVLTF.